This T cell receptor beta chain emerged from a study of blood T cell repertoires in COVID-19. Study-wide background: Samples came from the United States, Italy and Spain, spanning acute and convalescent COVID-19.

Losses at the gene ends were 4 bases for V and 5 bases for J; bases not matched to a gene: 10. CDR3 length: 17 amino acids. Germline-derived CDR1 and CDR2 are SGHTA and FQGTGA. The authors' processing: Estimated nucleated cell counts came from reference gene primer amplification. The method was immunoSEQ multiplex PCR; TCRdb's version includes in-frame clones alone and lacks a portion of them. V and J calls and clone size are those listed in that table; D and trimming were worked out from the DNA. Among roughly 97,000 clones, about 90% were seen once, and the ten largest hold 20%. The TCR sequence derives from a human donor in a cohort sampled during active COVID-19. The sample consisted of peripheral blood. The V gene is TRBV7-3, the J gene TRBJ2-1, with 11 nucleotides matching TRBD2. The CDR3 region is CASSSAGTSGRNNEQFF. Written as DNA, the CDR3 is TGTGCCAGCAGCTCCGCTGGGACTAGCGGACGGAACAATGAGCAGTTCTTC.